A single sample gave rise to the 9 T cell receptor beta chains below, sequenced in a study of Graves' ophthalmopathy and Graves' hyperthyroidism. Amplified TCR beta CDR3 regions were obtained using RNA transcripts as template. After a first-round RT-PCR with HTBI primers, a second-round multiplex PCR was run. TCRdb used MiXCR to reprocess the multiplex PCR reads, holding one entry per CDR3 protein. The sample has 170,000 or so distinct CDR3 sequences, under 40% seen once. The specimen sequenced was peripheral blood. All receptors derive from a woman between 40 and 55 years old with Graves' ophthalmopathy.

This clonotype was observed at least ten times. V usage is TRBV20-1 and J usage is TRBJ2-5; D call uncertain. Germline-derived CDR1 and CDR2 are DFQATT and SNEGSKA (reference sequence). The CDR3 covers 14 residues. The V gene lost 0 bases and the J gene lost 1 base, with 9 bases spanning the gap. DNA for the CDR3: TGCAGTGCTAGAGACAGTATGATCCAAGAGACCCAGTACTTC. Its protein product is CSARDSMIQETQYF.

This clonotype turned up a few times. The chain has TRBV20-1 and TRBJ2-7; D might be TRBD1 (5 bases). CDR1 and CDR2 (germline): DFQATT, SNEGSKA (reference sequence). The CDR3 runs 11 residues. Trimming took off 5 bases at V and 6 bases at J, with 11 bases between the two ends. The CDR3 is CSAEDRGEQYF. CDR3 nucleotide sequence: TGCAGTGCTGAAGATAGGGGCGAGCAGTACTTC.

V gene TRBV24-1 combines with J gene TRBJ1-1, with 7 bases identical to TRBD1. V shed 2 bases, J shed 6 bases, and the junction held 5 bases outside the gene matches. The CDR3 totals 14 residues. The germline gives CDR1 KGHDR, CDR2 SFDVKD. The CDR3 nucleotides read TGTGCCACCAGTGATTCGAGGGGGCGGCCTGAAGCTTTCTTT. Translation gives CATSDSRGRPEAFF.

The chain employs TRBV6-1 and TRBJ2-7; D may be TRBD1 (5 bases). V lost 4 bases and J lost 5, with 9 bases in between. This CDR3 is 12 amino acids long. Per the germline V gene, CDR1 is MNHNS and CDR2 is SASEGT. CDR3 residues: CASSGRADEQYF. The CDR3 nucleotides are TGTGCCAGCAGTGGCAGGGCGGACGAGCAGTACTTC.

This clonotype showed up many times. J is TRBJ1-3 and V is TRBV20-1; D may be TRBD1 (6 bases). From germline, CDR1 is DFQATT and CDR2 SNEGSKA (reference sequence). The CDR3 is 14 amino acids. The V gene lost 2 bases and the J gene lost 4 bases, with 12 bases spanning the gap. The CDR3 nucleotides read TGCAGTGCTAGACCGGGGGGCACCGGAAACACCATATATTTT. It codes for CSARPGGTGNTIYF.

This chain links TRBV28 with TRBJ2-7, with 8 bases identical to TRBD1. From germline, CDR1 is MDHEN and CDR2 SYDVKM. The CDR3 sequence is 15 residues long. V was clipped by 7 bases and J by 6 bases; unmatched bases: 14. The CDR3 DNA reads TGTGCCAGCAAGTACGCCCAGGGGGCGAGTGCCGAGCAGTACTTC. Amino acid sequence: CASKYAQGASAEQYF.

The V call is TRBV10-3, the J call TRBJ1-2, with a possible D match to TRBD1 (6 bases). The CDR3 covers 12 residues. With 6 bases removed from V and 8 bases from J, the gap between germline ends came to 13 bases. CDR1 is ENHRY and CDR2 is SYGVKD in the germline V gene. CDR3 bases: TGTGCCATCAGACCTCGACAGGAAGGCTACACCTTC. Translating gives CAIRPRQEGYTF.

The rearrangement joins TRBV2 to TRBJ2-5; tentatively, D is TRBD1 or TRBD2 (5 bases each). There are 12 residues in the CDR3. Looked up from germline, CDR1 is SNHLY and CDR2 is FYNNEI. Trimming left V 3 bases short and J 3 bases short, with 5 bases between. The chain's CDR3 is CASSEGEETQYF. DNA for the CDR3: TGTGCCAGCAGTGAGGGGGAAGAGACCCAGTACTTC.

This rearrangement joins TRBV6-1 to TRBJ2-7; tentatively, D is TRBD1 (6 bases). CDR3 length: 14 amino acids. CDR1 and CDR2 from the germline V gene are MNHNS and SASEGT. V was shortened by 5 bases and J by 5 bases, with 16 bases between the two germline ends. CDR3 nucleotide sequence: TGTGCCAGCAGTCGCCACAGGGAAAGTAACGAGCAGTACTTC. Encoded protein: CASSRHRESNEQYF.